This is a list of T cell receptor beta chains from one sample in a study of shared clonotypes between healthy human individuals. Assay used: immunoSEQ multiplex PCR; TCRdb lists only in-frame clones, some missing. The sample has around 1.6 million clones, nearly 99% seen once. Sequencing was done on a sample of naive CD4+ T cells sorted from blood. The receptors were sampled from a young man in good health. Each CDR3 is given with its conserved first and last residue.

V gene: TRBV12-5; J gene: TRBJ1-1; CDR3 protein: CASGLVHPRQGILYTEAFF
V gene: TRBV18; J gene: TRBJ1-3; CDR3 protein: CASSRRTGGENTIYF
V gene: TRBV5-6; J gene: TRBJ2-3; CDR3 protein: CASSLSGGGTQYF
V gene: TRBV7-9; J gene: TRBJ2-7; CDR3 protein: CASSINRGEQYF
V gene: TRBV5-6; J gene: TRBJ2-7; CDR3 protein: CASSSGLAGEQYF
V gene: TRBV5-1; J gene: TRBJ1-1; CDR3 protein: CASRDREKSEAFF
V gene: TRBV28; J gene: TRBJ2-5; CDR3 protein: CASSQRQHSQETQYF
V gene: TRBV9; J gene: TRBJ2-1; CDR3 protein: CASSISGRLNEQFF
V gene: TRBV9; J gene: TRBJ2-1; CDR3 protein: CASSVDSSRRQFF
V gene: TRBV30; J gene: TRBJ2-7; CDR3 protein: CAWSVPSVGARGEQYF
V gene: TRBV11-2; J gene: TRBJ2-7; CDR3 protein: CASSLQRYEQYF
V gene: TRBV28; J gene: TRBJ1-5; CDR3 protein: CASSFSYQPQHF
V gene: TRBV28; J gene: TRBJ2-7; CDR3 protein: CAIGGLAGAYEQYF
V gene: TRBV7-9; J gene: TRBJ2-5; CDR3 protein: CASSLDWGPQETQYF
V gene: TRBV11-3; J gene: TRBJ2-1; CDR3 protein: CASSLRIAGVGEQFF
V gene: TRBV5-1; J gene: TRBJ2-5; CDR3 protein: CASRVGDGRVETQYF
V gene: TRBV5-1; J gene: TRBJ1-1; CDR3 protein: CASSLVGLRGNLEAFF
V gene: TRBV29-1; J gene: TRBJ2-5; CDR3 protein: CSVDWDSNQETQYF